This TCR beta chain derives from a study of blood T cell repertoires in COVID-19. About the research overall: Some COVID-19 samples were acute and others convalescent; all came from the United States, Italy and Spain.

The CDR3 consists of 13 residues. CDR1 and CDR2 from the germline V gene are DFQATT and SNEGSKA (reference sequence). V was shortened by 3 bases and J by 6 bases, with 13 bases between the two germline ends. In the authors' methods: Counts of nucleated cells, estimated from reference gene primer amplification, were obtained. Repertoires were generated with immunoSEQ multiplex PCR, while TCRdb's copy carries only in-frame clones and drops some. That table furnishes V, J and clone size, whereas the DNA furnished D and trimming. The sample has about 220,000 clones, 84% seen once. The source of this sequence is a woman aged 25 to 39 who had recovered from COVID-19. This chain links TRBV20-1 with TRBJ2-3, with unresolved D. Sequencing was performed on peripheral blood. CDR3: CSASKSGTDTQYF. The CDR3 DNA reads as TGCAGTGCTAGTAAGTCGGGTACCGATACGCAGTATTTT.